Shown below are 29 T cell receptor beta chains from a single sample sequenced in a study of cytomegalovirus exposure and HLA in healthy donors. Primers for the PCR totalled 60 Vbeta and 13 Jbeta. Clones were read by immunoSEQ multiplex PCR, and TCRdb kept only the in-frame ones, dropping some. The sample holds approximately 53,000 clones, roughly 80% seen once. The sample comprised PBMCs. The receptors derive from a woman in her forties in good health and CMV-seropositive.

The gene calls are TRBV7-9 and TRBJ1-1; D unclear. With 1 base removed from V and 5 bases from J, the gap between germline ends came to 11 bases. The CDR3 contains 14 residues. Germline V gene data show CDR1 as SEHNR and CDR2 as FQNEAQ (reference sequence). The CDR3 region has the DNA TGTGCCAGCAGCTTAGGAGGGCTGGAGACTGAAGCTTTCTTT. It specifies CASSLGGLETEAFF.

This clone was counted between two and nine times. The CDR3 DNA follows: TGTGCCAGCAGCTTCTCCACAGGGGGCGCGAACGCAGATACGCAGTATTTT. This gives the protein CASSFSTGGANADTQYF. The chain recombines TRBV7-8 with TRBJ2-3, with TRBD1 matching over 9 bases. V lost 3 bases and J lost 4; bases outside the gene matches: 11. CDR1 SGHVS and CDR2 FQNEAQ come from the germline V gene. The CDR3 is 17 amino acids.

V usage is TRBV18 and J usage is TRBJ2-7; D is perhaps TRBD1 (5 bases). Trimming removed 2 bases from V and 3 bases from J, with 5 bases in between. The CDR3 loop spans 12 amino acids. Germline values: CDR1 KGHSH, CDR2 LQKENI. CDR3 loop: CASSPDSYEQYF. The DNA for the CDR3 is TGTGCCAGCTCACCAGACAGCTACGAGCAGTACTTC.

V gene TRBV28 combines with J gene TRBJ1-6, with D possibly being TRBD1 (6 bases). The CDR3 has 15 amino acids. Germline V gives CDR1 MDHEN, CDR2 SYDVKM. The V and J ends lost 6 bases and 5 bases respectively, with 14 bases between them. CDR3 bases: TGTGCCAGCAGGGGGTCGGCAGGGGATAATTCACCCCTCCACTTT. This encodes CASRGSAGDNSPLHF.

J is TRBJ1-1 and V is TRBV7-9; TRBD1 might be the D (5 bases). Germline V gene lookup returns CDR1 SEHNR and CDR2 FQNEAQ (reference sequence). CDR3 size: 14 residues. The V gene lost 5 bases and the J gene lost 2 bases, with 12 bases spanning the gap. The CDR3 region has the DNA TGTGCCAGCAGCGTGGGGCTGGGAAACACTGAAGCTTTCTTT. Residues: CASSVGLGNTEAFF.

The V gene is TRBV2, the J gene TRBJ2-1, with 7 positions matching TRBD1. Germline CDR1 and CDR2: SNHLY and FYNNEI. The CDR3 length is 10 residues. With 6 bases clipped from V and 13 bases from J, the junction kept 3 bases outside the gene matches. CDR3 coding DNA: TGTGCCAGCAGAGACAGGGCTCAGTTCTTC. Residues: CASRDRAQFF.

CDR3 loop: CASSLEGTDTQYF. DNA for the CDR3: TGTGCCAGCAGCTTAGAGGGGACAGATACGCAGTATTTT. The chain combines TRBV7-2 with TRBJ2-3; D is possibly TRBD1 (5 bases). Germline CDR1 and CDR2: SGHTA and FQGNSA. The V end lost 1 base, the J end lost 3 bases, and 5 bases lay between the germline ends. This CDR3 contains 13 residues.

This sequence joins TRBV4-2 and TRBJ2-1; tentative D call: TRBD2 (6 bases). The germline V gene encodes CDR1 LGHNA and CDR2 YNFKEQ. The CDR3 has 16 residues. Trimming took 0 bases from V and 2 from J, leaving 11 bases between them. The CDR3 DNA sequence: TGTGCCAGCAGCCAAGAGGGCGGGGCAACCTACAATGAGCAGTTCTTC. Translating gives CASSQEGGATYNEQFF.

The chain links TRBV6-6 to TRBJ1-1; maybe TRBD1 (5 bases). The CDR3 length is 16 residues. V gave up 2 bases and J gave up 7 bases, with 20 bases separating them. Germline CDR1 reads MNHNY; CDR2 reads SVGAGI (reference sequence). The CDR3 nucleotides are TGTGCCAGCAGTTACCCCGAGCAGGGAGGAATTGATGAAGCTTTCTTT. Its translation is CASSYPEQGGIDEAFF.

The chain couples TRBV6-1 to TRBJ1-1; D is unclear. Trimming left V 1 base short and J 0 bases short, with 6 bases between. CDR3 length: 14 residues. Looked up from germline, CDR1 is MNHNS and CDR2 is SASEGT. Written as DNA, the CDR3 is TGTGCCAGCAGTGAAGGCGGCCTGAACACTGAAGCTTTCTTT. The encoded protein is CASSEGGLNTEAFF.

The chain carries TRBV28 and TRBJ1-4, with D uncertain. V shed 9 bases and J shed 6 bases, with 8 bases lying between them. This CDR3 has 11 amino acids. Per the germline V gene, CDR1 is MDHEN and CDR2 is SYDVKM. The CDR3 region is CASLGDEKLFF. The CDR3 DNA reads TGTGCCAGTTTAGGAGATGAAAAACTGTTTTTT.

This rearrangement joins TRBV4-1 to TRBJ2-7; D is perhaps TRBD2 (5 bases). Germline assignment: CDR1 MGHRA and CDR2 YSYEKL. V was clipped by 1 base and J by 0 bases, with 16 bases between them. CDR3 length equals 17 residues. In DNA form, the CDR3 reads TGCGCCAGCAGCCAAGTGGTAGGTCAACTAGGCTCCTACGAGCAGTACTTC. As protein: CASSQVVGQLGSYEQYF.

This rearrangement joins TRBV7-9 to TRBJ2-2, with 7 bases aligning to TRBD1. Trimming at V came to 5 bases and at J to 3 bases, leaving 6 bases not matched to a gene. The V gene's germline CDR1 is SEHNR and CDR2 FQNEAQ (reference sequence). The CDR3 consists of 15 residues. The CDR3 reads CASSLTGRDTGELFF. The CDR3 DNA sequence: TGTGCCAGCAGCCTGACAGGGCGGGACACCGGGGAGCTGTTTTTT.

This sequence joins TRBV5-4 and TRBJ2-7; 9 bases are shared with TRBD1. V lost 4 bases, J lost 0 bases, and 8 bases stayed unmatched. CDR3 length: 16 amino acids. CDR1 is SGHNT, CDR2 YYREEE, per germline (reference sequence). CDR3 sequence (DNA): TGTGCCAGCAGCAGGGGGGACAGGGTCAGCTCCTACGAGCAGTACTTC. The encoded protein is CASSRGDRVSSYEQYF.

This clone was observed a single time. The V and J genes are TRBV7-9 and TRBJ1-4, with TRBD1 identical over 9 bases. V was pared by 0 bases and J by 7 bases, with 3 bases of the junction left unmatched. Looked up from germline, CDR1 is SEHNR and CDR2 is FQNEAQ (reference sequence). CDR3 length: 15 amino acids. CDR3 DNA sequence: TGTGCCAGCAGCTTAGCACAGGGGGCAGGTGAAAAACTGTTTTTT. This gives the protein CASSLAQGAGEKLFF.

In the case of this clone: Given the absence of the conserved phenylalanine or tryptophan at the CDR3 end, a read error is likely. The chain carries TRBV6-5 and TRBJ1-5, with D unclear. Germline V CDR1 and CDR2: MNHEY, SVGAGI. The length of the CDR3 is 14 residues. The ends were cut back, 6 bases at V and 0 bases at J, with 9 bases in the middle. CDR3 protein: CASSPVLSNQPQHV. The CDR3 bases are TGTGCCAGCAGCCCGGTTCTTAGCAATCAGCCCCAGCATGTT.

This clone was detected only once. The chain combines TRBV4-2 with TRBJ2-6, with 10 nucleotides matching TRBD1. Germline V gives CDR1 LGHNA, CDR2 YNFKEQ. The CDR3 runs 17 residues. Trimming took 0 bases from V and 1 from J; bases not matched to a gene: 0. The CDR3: CASSQEDRGSGANVLTF. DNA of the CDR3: TGTGCCAGCAGCCAAGAGGACAGGGGGTCTGGGGCCAACGTCCTGACTTTC.

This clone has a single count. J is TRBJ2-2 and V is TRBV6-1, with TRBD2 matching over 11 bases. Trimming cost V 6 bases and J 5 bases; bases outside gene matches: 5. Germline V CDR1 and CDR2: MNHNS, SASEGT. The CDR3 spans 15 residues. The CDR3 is CASRPSGGRTGELFF. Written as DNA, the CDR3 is TGTGCCAGCAGGCCTAGCGGGGGGCGGACCGGGGAGCTGTTTTTT.

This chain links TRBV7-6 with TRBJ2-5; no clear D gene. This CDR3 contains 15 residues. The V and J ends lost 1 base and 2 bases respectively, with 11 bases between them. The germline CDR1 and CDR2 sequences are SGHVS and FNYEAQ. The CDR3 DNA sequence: TGTGCCAGCAGCTTAGTTTTTATGAGTCAAGAGACCCAGTACTTC. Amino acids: CASSLVFMSQETQYF.

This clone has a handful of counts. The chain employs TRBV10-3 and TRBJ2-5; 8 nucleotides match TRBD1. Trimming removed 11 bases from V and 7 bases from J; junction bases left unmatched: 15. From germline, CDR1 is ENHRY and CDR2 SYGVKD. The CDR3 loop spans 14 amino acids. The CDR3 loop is CAANGAGQGGTQYF. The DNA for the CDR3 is TGTGCCGCGAACGGGGCCGGACAGGGAGGGACCCAGTACTTC.

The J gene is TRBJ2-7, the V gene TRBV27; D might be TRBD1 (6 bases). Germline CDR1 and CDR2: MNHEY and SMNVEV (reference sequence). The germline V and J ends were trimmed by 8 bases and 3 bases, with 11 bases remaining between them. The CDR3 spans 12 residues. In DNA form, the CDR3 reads TGTGCCAGCCAGGACAGACTCTACGAGCAGTACTTC. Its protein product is CASQDRLYEQYF.

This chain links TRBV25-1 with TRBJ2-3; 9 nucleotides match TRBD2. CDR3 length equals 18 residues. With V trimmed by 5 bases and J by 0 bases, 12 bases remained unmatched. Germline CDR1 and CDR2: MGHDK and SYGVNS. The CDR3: CASSWRSGGQSSTDTQYF. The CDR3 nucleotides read TGTGCCAGCAGTTGGAGGAGCGGGGGGCAATCTAGCACAGATACGCAGTATTTT.

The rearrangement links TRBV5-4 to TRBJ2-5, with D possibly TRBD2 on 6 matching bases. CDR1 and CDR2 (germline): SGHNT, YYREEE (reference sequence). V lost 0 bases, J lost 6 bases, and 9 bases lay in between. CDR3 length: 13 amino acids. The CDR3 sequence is CASSLGLGKTQYF. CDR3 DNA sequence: TGTGCCAGCAGCTTGGGACTAGGAAAGACCCAGTACTTC. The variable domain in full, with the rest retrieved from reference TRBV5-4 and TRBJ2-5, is ETGVTQSPTHLIKTRGQQVTLRCSSQSGHNTVSWYQQALGQGPQFIFQYYREEENGRGNFPPRFSGLQFPNYSSELNVNALELDDSALYLCASSLGLGKTQYFGPGTRLLVL.

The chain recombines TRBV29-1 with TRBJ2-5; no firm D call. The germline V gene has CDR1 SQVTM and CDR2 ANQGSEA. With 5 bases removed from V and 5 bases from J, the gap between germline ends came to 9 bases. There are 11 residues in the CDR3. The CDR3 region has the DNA TGCAGCGTTCTCCCCCAGGAGACCCAGTACTTC. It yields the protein CSVLPQETQYF.

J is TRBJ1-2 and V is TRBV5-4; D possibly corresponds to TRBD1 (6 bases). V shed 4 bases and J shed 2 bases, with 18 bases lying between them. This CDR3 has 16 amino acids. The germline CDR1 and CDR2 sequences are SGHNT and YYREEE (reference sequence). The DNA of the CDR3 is TGTGCCAGCAGCCGGGCCCTTCAGGGGCAGAACTATGGCTACACCTTC. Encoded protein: CASSRALQGQNYGYTF.

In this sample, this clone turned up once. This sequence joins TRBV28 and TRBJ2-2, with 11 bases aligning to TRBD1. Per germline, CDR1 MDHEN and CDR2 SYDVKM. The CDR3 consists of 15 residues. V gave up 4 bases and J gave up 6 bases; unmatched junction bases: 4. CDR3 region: CASSSGQGVSGELFF. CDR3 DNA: TGTGCCAGCAGTTCGGGACAGGGGGTATCCGGGGAGCTGTTTTTT.

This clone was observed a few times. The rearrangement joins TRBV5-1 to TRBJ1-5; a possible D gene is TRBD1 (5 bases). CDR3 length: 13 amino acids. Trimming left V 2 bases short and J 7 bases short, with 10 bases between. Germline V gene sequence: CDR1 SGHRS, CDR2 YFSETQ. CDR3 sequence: CASSFATDQPQHF. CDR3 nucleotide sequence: TGCGCCAGCAGCTTCGCGACAGACCAGCCCCAGCATTTT. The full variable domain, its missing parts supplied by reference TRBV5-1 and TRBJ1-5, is KAGVTQTPRYLIKTRGQQVTLSCSPISGHRSVSWYQQTPGQGLQFLFEYFSETQRNKGNFPGRFSGRQFSNSRSEMNVSTLELGDSALYLCASSFATDQPQHFGDGTRLSIL.

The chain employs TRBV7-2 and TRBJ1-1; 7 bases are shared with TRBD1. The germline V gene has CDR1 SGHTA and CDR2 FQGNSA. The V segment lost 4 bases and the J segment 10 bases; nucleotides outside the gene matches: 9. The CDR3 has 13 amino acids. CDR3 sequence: CASSSDRAWRAFF. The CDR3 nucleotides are TGTGCCAGCAGCTCCGACAGGGCTTGGAGAGCTTTCTTT.

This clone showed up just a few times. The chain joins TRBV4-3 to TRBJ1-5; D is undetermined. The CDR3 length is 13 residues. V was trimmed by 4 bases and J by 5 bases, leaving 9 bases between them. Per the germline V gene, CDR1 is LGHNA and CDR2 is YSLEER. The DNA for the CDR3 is TGCGCCAGCAGCCCCCGGTTGGATCAGCCCCAGCATTTT. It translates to CASSPRLDQPQHF.